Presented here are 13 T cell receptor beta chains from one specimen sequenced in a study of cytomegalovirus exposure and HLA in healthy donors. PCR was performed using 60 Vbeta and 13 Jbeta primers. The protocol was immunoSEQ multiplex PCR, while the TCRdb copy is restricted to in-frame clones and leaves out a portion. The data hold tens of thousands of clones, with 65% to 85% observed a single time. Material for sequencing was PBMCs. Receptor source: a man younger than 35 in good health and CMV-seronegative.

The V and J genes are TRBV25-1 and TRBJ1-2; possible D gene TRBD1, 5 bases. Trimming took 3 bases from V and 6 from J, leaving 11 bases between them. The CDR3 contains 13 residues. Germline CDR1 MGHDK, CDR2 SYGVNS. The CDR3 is CASSEAGTNGYTF. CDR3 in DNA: TGTGCCAGCAGTGAGGCCGGGACTAATGGCTACACCTTC.

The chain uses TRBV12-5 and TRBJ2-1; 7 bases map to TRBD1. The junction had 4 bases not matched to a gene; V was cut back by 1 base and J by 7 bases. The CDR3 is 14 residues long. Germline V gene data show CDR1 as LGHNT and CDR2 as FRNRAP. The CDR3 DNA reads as TGTGCTAGTGGTTTGGGACAGGGAAGAAATGAGCAGTTCTTC. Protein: CASGLGQGRNEQFF.

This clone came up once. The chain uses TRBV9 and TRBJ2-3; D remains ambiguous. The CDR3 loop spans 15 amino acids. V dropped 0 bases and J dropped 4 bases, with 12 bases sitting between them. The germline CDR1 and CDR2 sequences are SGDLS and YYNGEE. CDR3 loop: CASSVGSLNPDTQYF. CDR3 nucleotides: TGTGCCAGCAGCGTAGGGAGTCTTAACCCAGATACGCAGTATTTT.

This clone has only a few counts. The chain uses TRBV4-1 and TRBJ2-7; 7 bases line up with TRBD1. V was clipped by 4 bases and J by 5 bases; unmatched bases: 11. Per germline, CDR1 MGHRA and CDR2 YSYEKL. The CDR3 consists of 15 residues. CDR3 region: CASSLGRTGSDEQYF. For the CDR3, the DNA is TGCGCCAGCAGCCTCGGACGGACAGGTAGTGACGAGCAGTACTTC.

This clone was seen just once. CDR3 in DNA: TGTGCCAGCAGCTTATCGGGGTCTTACACTGAAGCTTTCTTT. Protein product: CASSLSGSYTEAFF. V usage is TRBV11-2 and J usage is TRBJ1-1; D not certain. This CDR3 is built from 14 residues. The germline V gene encodes CDR1 SGHAT and CDR2 FQNNGV. V lost 2 bases and J lost 3, with 10 bases in between.

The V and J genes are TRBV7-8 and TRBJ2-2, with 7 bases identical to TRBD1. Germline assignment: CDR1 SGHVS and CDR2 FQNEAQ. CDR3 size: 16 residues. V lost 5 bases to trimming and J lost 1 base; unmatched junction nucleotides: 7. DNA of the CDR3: TGTGCCAGCAGCCCATCCGGGACAGAGAACACCGGGGAGCTGTTTTTT. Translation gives CASSPSGTENTGELFF.

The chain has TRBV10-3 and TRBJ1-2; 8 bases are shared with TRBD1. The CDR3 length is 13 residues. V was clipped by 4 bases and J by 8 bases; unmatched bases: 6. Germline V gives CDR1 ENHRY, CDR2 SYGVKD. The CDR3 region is CAISGGQGHGYTF. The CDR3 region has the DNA TGTGCCATCAGTGGCGGACAGGGACACGGCTACACCTTC.

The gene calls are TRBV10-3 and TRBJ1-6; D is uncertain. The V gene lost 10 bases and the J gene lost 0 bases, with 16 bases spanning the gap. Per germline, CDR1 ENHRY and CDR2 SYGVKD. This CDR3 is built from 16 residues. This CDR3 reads CATLKDTNSYNSPLHF. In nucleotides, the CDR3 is TGTGCCACTCTCAAAGACACGAACTCCTATAATTCACCCCTCCACTTT.

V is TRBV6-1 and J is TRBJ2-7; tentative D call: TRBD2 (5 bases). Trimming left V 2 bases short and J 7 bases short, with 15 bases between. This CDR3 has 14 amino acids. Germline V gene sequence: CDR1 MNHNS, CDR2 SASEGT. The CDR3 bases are TGTGCCAGCAGTGAATGGCAGACCGGCGGGGAGCAGTACTTC. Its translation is CASSEWQTGGEQYF.

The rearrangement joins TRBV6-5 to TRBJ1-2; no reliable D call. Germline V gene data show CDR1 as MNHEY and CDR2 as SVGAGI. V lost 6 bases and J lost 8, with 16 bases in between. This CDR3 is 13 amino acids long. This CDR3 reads CASSPSRSGGYTF. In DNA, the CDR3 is TGTGCCAGCAGCCCCTCGCGATCGGGAGGCTACACCTTC.

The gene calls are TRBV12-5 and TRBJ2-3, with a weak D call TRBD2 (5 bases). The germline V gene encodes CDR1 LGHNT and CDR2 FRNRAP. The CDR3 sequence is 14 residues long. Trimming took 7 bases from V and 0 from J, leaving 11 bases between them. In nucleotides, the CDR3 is TGTGCTAGTGCTCCCAGCGGAAGCACAGATACGCAGTATTTT. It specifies CASAPSGSTDTQYF.

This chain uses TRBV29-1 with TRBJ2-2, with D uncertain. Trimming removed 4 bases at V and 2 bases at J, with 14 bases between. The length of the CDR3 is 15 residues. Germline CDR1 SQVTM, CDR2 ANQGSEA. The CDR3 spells CSVGGSNSNTGELFF. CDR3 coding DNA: TGCAGCGTTGGTGGTTCCAACTCAAACACCGGGGAGCTGTTTTTT.

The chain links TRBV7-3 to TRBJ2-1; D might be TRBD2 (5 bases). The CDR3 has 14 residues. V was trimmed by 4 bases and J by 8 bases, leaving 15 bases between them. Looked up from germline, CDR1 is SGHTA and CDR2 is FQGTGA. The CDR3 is CASSSAGGRDEQFF. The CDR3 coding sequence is TGTGCCAGCAGCTCCGCAGGAGGAAGGGATGAGCAGTTCTTC.